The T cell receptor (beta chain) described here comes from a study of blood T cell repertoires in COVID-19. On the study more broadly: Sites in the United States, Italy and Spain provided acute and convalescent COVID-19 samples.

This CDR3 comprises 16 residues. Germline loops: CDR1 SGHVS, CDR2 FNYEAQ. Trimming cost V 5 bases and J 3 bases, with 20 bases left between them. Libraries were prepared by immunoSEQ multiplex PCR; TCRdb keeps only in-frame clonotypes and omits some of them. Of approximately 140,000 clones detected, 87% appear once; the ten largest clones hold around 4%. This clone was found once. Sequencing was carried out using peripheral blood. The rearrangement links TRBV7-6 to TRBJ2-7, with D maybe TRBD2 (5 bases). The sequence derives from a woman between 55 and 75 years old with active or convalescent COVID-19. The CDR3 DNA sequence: TGTGCCAGCAGCCCCATGTTGGCGGGTCCACACTACGAGCAGTACTTC. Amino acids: CASSPMLAGPHYEQYF.